One sample yielded the 28 T cell receptor beta chains listed below, sequenced in a study of T-cell reconstitution after alpha-beta-depleted transplantation in children. Overall study results and limits: Newly produced T cells mostly accounted for T-cell counts and diversity one year post-transplant.

The authors prepared the TCRbeta library with unique molecular identifiers. TCRdb recomputed calls from the PCR reads with MiXCR, one row per CDR3 protein. The table shows about 300,000 distinct CDR3 sequences, with approximately 7.3% occurring only once. These receptors have no known antigen. The specimen was peripheral blood, collected 360 days after TCRalphabeta/CD19-depleted stem cell transplant. Every receptor here comes from a female patient aged 2-10 years who had a stem cell transplant for Fanconi anemia, so the T cells may come from the graft donor.

In its sample, this clonotype was seen a few times. J is TRBJ1-1 and V is TRBV28; 7 positions agree with TRBD1. Germline CDR1 is MDHEN and CDR2 is SYDVKM. CDR3 size: 17 residues. V lost 1 base to trimming and J lost 10 bases; unmatched junction nucleotides: 18. This chain's CDR3 is CASSLLAGGQQSFGAFF. For the CDR3, the DNA is TGTGCCAGCAGTTTATTGGCAGGGGGGCAACAATCCTTTGGAGCTTTCTTT.

This clonotype was seen a handful of times. The rearrangement links TRBV5-1 to TRBJ1-1, with TRBD1 matching over 7 bases. V was pared by 4 bases and J by 4 bases, with 10 bases of the junction left unmatched. The CDR3 runs 15 residues. Germline CDR1 reads SGHRS; CDR2 reads YFSETQ. CDR3 in amino acids: CASSHRGGASTEAFF. CDR3 DNA sequence: TGCGCCAGCAGCCATAGAGGGGGCGCGAGCACTGAAGCTTTCTTT.

The chain couples TRBV7-2 to TRBJ2-7; weak D call: TRBD1 (6 bases). Between the trimmed V and J ends, which lost 5 bases and 4 bases, there was a span of 15 bases. Looked up from germline, CDR1 is SGHTA and CDR2 is FQGNSA. CDR3 length: 14 residues. CDR3 sequence: CASSPTGPVYEQYF. In nucleotides, the CDR3 is TGTGCCAGCAGCCCTACAGGGCCCGTTTACGAGCAGTACTTC.

Ten or more counts support this clonotype. The gene calls are TRBV20-1 and TRBJ2-4, with TRBD2 matching 11 bases. Losses at the gene ends were 8 bases for V and 1 base for J; bases not matched to a gene: 4. There are 14 residues in the CDR3. CDR1 is DFQATT and CDR2 is SNEGSKA in the germline V gene (reference sequence). This chain's CDR3 is CSPLAGGAKNIQYF. DNA for the CDR3: TGCAGTCCTTTAGCGGGAGGGGCCAAAAACATTCAGTACTTC.

This clonotype was observed at least ten times. The CDR3 sequence: CASSSEGVSNQPQHF. The DNA for the CDR3 is TGTGCCAGCAGTTCAGAAGGGGTTAGCAATCAGCCCCAGCATTTT. V gene TRBV6-5 combines with J gene TRBJ1-5; tentatively, D is TRBD1 (5 bases). The CDR3 consists of 15 residues. V gave up 4 bases and J gave up 0 bases, with 10 bases separating them. Germline-derived CDR1 and CDR2 are MNHEY and SVGAGI.

Ten or more counts support this clonotype. DNA for the CDR3: TGTGCCAGCAGCCGATGGACTAGCGGCATCTACCAAGAGACCCAGTACTTC. This encodes CASSRWTSGIYQETQYF. V is TRBV14 and J is TRBJ2-5; TRBD2 matches 10 bases. The CDR3 is 17 amino acids. CDR1 is SGHDN and CDR2 is FVKESK in the germline V gene. V was clipped by 4 bases and J by 0 bases; unmatched bases: 8.

Many counts were recorded for this clonotype. This sequence joins TRBV12-3 or TRBV12-4 and TRBJ2-3; D is undetermined. The CDR3 is 12 amino acids. Trimming shortened V by 3 bases and J by 7 bases, and 8 bases separated the two germline ends. The CDR3 here is CASSFSKNTQYF. The CDR3 DNA reads as TGTGCCAGCAGTTTCTCAAAGAATACGCAGTATTTT.

The sample holds many counts of this clonotype. The rearrangement uses TRBV27 and TRBJ2-7; D is possibly TRBD1 (6 bases). V was pared by 7 bases and J by 4 bases, with 14 bases between. The CDR3 is made up of 13 amino acids. CDR1 is MNHEY, CDR2 SMNVEV, per germline (reference sequence). CDR3 region: CASKQGLTYEQYF. Here the CDR3 DNA reads TGTGCCAGCAAGCAGGGGTTAACGTACGAGCAGTACTTC.

This clonotype was detected a few times. The rearrangement links TRBV20-1 to TRBJ2-2, with 10 positions matching TRBD2. Looked up from germline, CDR1 is DFQATT and CDR2 is SNEGSKA (reference sequence). The junction had 1 base not matched to a gene; V was cut back by 3 bases and J by 3 bases. The CDR3 is made up of 14 amino acids. Here the CDR3 DNA reads TGCAGTGCTAGGACTAGCGGGTACACCGGGGAGCTGTTTTTT. This translates into CSARTSGYTGELFF.

This clonotype was recorded at least ten times. The J gene is TRBJ2-7, the V gene TRBV5-1, with 12 bases that match TRBD2. V was clipped by 4 bases and J by 2 bases; unmatched bases: 10. Germline assignment: CDR1 SGHRS and CDR2 YFSETQ. This CDR3 is built from 17 residues. The CDR3 DNA sequence: TGCGCCAGCAGCGGTGGGACTAGCGGGCAACGGGCCTACGAGCAGTACTTC. Protein sequence: CASSGGTSGQRAYEQYF.

This clonotype has a handful of counts. The rearrangement links TRBV20-1 to TRBJ2-5, with 14 bases fitting TRBD2. Germline loops: CDR1 DFQATT, CDR2 SNEGSKA (reference sequence). The V and J ends lost 5 bases and 4 bases, in that order; junction bases with no gene match: 12. There are 17 residues in the CDR3. Here the CDR3 DNA reads TGCAGTGCTTACAGGACTAGCGGGGGGCCGGGGGGAGAGACCCAGTACTTC. Translating gives CSAYRTSGGPGGETQYF.

This clonotype was detected a few times. The genes are TRBV6-1 and TRBJ1-5, with D perhaps TRBD1 (6 bases). The CDR3 has 16 residues. Germline CDR1 and CDR2: MNHNS and SASEGT. V lost 7 bases and J 1 base, leaving 17 bases between the germline ends. The CDR3 is CASTPKGGGSNQPQHF. The CDR3 coding sequence is TGTGCCAGCACCCCTAAAGGGGGTGGAAGCAATCAGCCCCAGCATTTT.

This clonotype was picked up many times. The chain employs TRBV29-1 and TRBJ1-2; TRBD1 matches at 8 bases. Germline loops: CDR1 SQVTM, CDR2 ANQGSEA. This CDR3 spans 14 amino acids. V shed 4 bases and J 3 bases; nucleotides not matched to a gene: 7. The CDR3 DNA is TGCAGCGTTGTCAGGGGGCAACCTGACTATGGCTACACCTTC. Its translation: CSVVRGQPDYGYTF.

Many counts were recorded for this clonotype. The chain is built from TRBV20-1 and TRBJ1-2; D is perhaps TRBD1 (6 bases). Germline V gene sequence: CDR1 DFQATT, CDR2 SNEGSKA (reference sequence). The CDR3 sequence is 15 residues long. Trimming stripped 5 bases from V and 3 bases from J, with 19 bases between. The chain's CDR3 is CSAPKQGLSDYGYTF. The CDR3 DNA sequence: TGCAGTGCTCCTAAACAGGGCCTTTCGGACTATGGCTACACCTTC.

In this sample, this clonotype turned up a few times. CDR3 in amino acids: CASSLGGPIGGQPQHF. CDR3 coding DNA: TGTGCCAGCAGCTTGGGGGGACCAATAGGTGGTCAGCCCCAGCATTTT. This rearrangement joins TRBV5-6 to TRBJ1-5; TRBD1 might be the D (5 bases). V lost 0 bases to trimming and J lost 6 bases, with 16 bases between them. Looked up from germline, CDR1 is SGHDT and CDR2 is YYEEEE. The CDR3 is 16 amino acids.

This clonotype was observed at least ten times. V and J are TRBV29-1 and TRBJ2-3, with D perhaps TRBD1 (6 bases). Germline V gives CDR1 SQVTM, CDR2 ANQGSEA. Trimming left V 3 bases short and J 2 bases short, with 9 bases between. The CDR3 spans 13 residues. The CDR3 nucleotides read TGCAGCGTTGAGACAGGAAACACAGATACGCAGTATTTT. Translating it yields CSVETGNTDTQYF.

This clonotype has a handful of counts. The gene calls are TRBV6-1 and TRBJ1-4, with 7 bases identical to TRBD1. Germline V gene data show CDR1 as MNHNS and CDR2 as SASEGT. The CDR3 loop spans 13 amino acids. J gave up 8 bases and V 8 bases, and 8 bases lay outside the gene matches. CDR3 region: CASSTGTREKLFF. The CDR3 DNA is TGTGCCAGCTCGACAGGGACAAGAGAAAAACTGTTTTTT.

There are many counts of this clonotype. The chain employs TRBV19 and TRBJ1-1; D ambiguous. V lost 7 bases and J lost 5, with 11 bases in between. The length of the CDR3 is 12 residues. CDR1 is LNHDA, CDR2 SQIVND, per germline (reference sequence). CDR3 DNA: TGTGCCAGTACCCGGGGATGGACTGAAGCTTTCTTT. It is translated as CASTRGWTEAFF.

This clonotype occurred many times. The CDR3 is CASGRTGGTNEQFF. CDR3 nucleotide sequence: TGCGCCAGCGGGCGGACAGGGGGGACAAATGAGCAGTTCTTC. This chain connects TRBV5-1 to TRBJ2-1, with 10 bases fitting TRBD1. Germline trimming cut 7 bases from V and 7 bases from J; bases unmatched to any gene: 8. Germline values: CDR1 SGHRS, CDR2 YFSETQ. This CDR3 region has 14 residues.

This clonotype was counted only a few times. V gene TRBV18 combines with J gene TRBJ2-7; TRBD2 might be the D (5 bases). The CDR3 sequence is 18 residues long. Germline V gives CDR1 KGHSH, CDR2 LQKENI. Trimming pared 1 base from V and 2 bases from J, leaving 21 bases between. The CDR3 DNA reads as TGTGCCAGCTCACCACAGTATTCTGGGGTTGCGGGCGCCTACGAGCAGTACGTC. Its protein is CASSPQYSGVAGAYEQYV.

The sample holds many counts of this clonotype. V is TRBV7-9 and J is TRBJ1-4; no reliable D call. Germline CDR1 is SEHNR and CDR2 is FQNEAQ (reference sequence). The CDR3 has 13 amino acids. V was pared by 6 bases and J by 7 bases, with 12 bases between. The CDR3 region is CASSFIPGEKLFF. The CDR3 DNA sequence: TGTGCCAGCAGTTTTATTCCGGGTGAAAAACTGTTTTTT.

As concerns this clonotype: One junction end does not reproduce the germline sequence, and a read error may be involved. The chain couples TRBV13 to TRBJ2-6, with D hard to call. CDR1 is PRHDT, CDR2 FYEKMQ, per germline (reference sequence). The CDR3 is 15 residues long. CDR3 coding DNA: TGTGCCAGCGGCTTTGGGCTCCCTGGGGCCAACGTCCTGACTTTC. Its protein product is CASGFGLPGANVLTF.

The sample holds many counts of this clonotype. The chain employs TRBV6-5 and TRBJ1-1; D not resolved. The germline CDR1 and CDR2 sequences are MNHEY and SVGAGI. The CDR3 is 10 amino acids. Deletions cut 10 bases from V and 1 base from J, with 4 bases between. DNA of the CDR3: TGTGCCACCTGGAACACTGAAGCTTTCTTT. It yields the protein CATWNTEAFF.

This clonotype was picked up many times. V is TRBV2 and J is TRBJ1-1, with D unresolved. Trimming took 8 bases from V and 6 from J, leaving 16 bases between them. This CDR3 contains 13 residues. The germline CDR1 and CDR2 sequences are SNHLY and FYNNEI. The CDR3, as DNA: TGTGCCAGCTCCCGGCTTCCTGAGGCTGAAGCTTTCTTT. This encodes CASSRLPEAEAFF.

This chain uses TRBV11-2 with TRBJ1-4; TRBD1 agrees at 8 bases. V shed 5 bases and J 4 bases; nucleotides not matched to a gene: 6. The CDR3 is 15 residues long. Germline CDR1 reads SGHAT; CDR2 reads FQNNGV. CDR3 region: CASSPRTGNNEKLFF. CDR3 DNA sequence: TGTGCCAGCAGCCCCCGGACAGGGAATAATGAAAAACTGTTTTTT.

This clonotype was recorded many times. The J gene is TRBJ2-7, the V gene TRBV20-1; D not certain. The CDR3 consists of 10 residues. Trimming cost V 4 bases and J 6 bases, with 7 bases left between them. Germline V gene sequence: CDR1 DFQATT, CDR2 SNEGSKA (reference sequence). CDR3 in DNA: TGCAGTGCTACACAATTCGAGCAGTACTTC. It translates to CSATQFEQYF.

This clonotype was counted ten times or more. The chain uses TRBV2 and TRBJ2-7; D remains ambiguous. Germline CDR1 SNHLY, CDR2 FYNNEI. Trimming removed 8 bases at V and 2 bases at J, with 13 bases between. The CDR3 sequence is 13 residues long. In DNA form, the CDR3 reads TGTGCCAGCCAACTCCGGGCCACCTACGAGCAGTACTTC. This sequence encodes CASQLRATYEQYF.

Many counts were recorded for this clonotype. The chain joins TRBV15 to TRBJ2-7; perhaps TRBD2 as D (6 bases). The CDR3 spans 18 residues. V lost 0 bases and J 0 bases, leaving 18 bases between the germline ends. Germline V lookup: CDR1 LNHNV, CDR2 YYDKDF (reference sequence). This CDR3 reads CATSRDLFGGGSSYEQYF. Here the CDR3 DNA reads TGTGCCACCAGCAGAGATTTATTTGGTGGGGGGAGCTCCTACGAGCAGTACTTC.